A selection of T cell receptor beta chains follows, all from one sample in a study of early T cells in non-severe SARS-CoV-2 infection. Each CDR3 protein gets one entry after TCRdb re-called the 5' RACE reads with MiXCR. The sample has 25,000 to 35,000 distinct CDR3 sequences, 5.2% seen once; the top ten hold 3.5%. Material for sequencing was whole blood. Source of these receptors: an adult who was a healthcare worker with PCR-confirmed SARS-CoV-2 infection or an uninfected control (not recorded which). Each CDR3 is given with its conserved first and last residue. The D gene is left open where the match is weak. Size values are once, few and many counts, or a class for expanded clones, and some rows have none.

CDR3: CSARWTSEHEQYF; DNA: TGCAGTGCTAGATGGACTAGCGAACACGAGCAGTACTTC; J: TRBJ2-7; size: -; D: TRBD2; V: TRBV20-1
CDR3: CASSLGGLAYNEQFF; DNA: TGTGCCAGCAGTCTAGGGGGACTTGCCTACAATGAGCAGTTCTTC; J: TRBJ2-1; size: -; D: -; V: TRBV27
CDR3: CSAPGSTYEQYF; DNA: TGCAGTGCGCCAGGGTCAACCTACGAGCAGTACTTC; J: TRBJ2-7; size: -; D: -; V: TRBV20-1
CDR3: CSARDREHQPQHF; DNA: TGCAGTGCTAGAGACAGGGAGCATCAGCCCCAGCATTTT; J: TRBJ1-5; size: many; D: -; V: TRBV20-1
CDR3: CASRGQGTGNTIYF; DNA: TGTGCCAGCAGGGGACAGGGAACTGGAAACACCATATATTTT; J: TRBJ1-3; size: few; D: TRBD1; V: TRBV28
CDR3: CASSTGEETQYF; DNA: TGCGCCAGCAGCACAGGAGAAGAGACCCAGTACTTC; J: TRBJ2-5; size: few; D: -; V: TRBV5-1
CDR3: CASGFPYNEQFF; DNA: TGTGCTAGTGGTTTTCCCTACAATGAGCAGTTCTTC; J: TRBJ2-1; size: many; D: -; V: TRBV12-5
CDR3: CASSLGGTLTGELFF; DNA: TGTGCCAGCAGCTTAGGTGGGACTTTGACCGGGGAGCTGTTTTTT; J: TRBJ2-2; size: many; D: -; V: TRBV7-2
CDR3: CASRPQNEQFF; DNA: TGTGCCAGCAGGCCCCAGAATGAGCAGTTCTTC; J: TRBJ2-1; size: many; D: -; V: TRBV11-2
CDR3: CASTPLAGGFDEQFF; DNA: TGCGCCAGCACCCCGCTAGCGGGAGGTTTCGATGAGCAGTTCTTC; J: TRBJ2-1; size: many; D: TRBD2; V: TRBV5-1
CDR3: CASSWTGGYSGYTF; DNA: TGTGCCAGCAGCTGGACAGGGGGGTATTCTGGCTACACCTTC; J: TRBJ1-2; size: -; D: TRBD1; V: TRBV7-2
CDR3: CASSLAGGAGNTEAFF; DNA: TGTGCCAGCAGCTTAGCTGGGGGGGCGGGGAACACTGAAGCTTTCTTT; J: TRBJ1-1; size: few; D: -; V: TRBV7-2
CDR3: CASSLHGTYEQYF; DNA: TGTGCCAGCAGCTTGCATGGGACCTACGAGCAGTACTTC; J: TRBJ2-7; size: many; D: -; V: TRBV7-9
CDR3: CASSLGGSYNEQFF; DNA: TGCGCCAGCAGCTTGGGCGGCAGCTACAATGAGCAGTTCTTC; J: TRBJ2-1; size: -; D: -; V: TRBV5-1
CDR3: CASRLTGVRETQYF; DNA: TGTGCCAGCAGACTCACAGGGGTTAGGGAGACCCAGTACTTC; J: TRBJ2-5; size: many; D: TRBD1; V: TRBV6-6
CDR3: CASSSRRGDTIYF; DNA: TGTGCCAGCTCCAGCCGGAGGGGGGACACCATATATTTT; J: TRBJ1-3; size: many; D: -; V: TRBV9
CDR3: CASSLDRRSEQYF; DNA: TGTGCCAGCAGCTTAGACCGGCGGAGCGAGCAGTACTTC; J: TRBJ2-7; size: -; D: -; V: TRBV7-7
CDR3: CASSLEGGPAKNIQYF; DNA: TGTGCCAGCAGCTTAGAGGGGGGGCCGGCCAAAAACATTCAGTACTTC; J: TRBJ2-4; size: few; D: -; V: TRBV7-2
CDR3: CASSYSYEGNQPQHF; DNA: TGTGCCAGCAGTTATTCCTATGAGGGCAATCAGCCCCAGCATTTT; J: TRBJ1-5; size: many; D: -; V: TRBV6-5
CDR3: CASSLEVTGTYGYTF; DNA: TGTGCCAGCAGCTTAGAAGTGACAGGGACCTATGGCTACACCTTC; J: TRBJ1-2; size: -; D: TRBD1; V: TRBV11-2
CDR3: CASSLAGGVDEAFF; DNA: TGTGCCAGCAGCTTAGCTGGAGGGGTAGACGAAGCTTTCTTT; J: TRBJ1-1; size: many; D: -; V: TRBV7-2
CDR3: CASSLGRGSLNTEAFF; DNA: TGTGCCAGCAGTCTAGGCCGGGGCAGCCTGAACACTGAAGCTTTCTTT; J: TRBJ1-1; size: many; D: -; V: TRBV12-3/TRBV12-4
CDR3: CASSYERLAGMYPPYEQYF; DNA: TGTGCCAGCAGTTACGAACGACTAGCGGGCATGTATCCACCTTACGAGCAGTACTTC; J: TRBJ2-7; size: -; D: TRBD2; V: TRBV6-2/TRBV6-3
CDR3: CAIGDGPEAFF; DNA: TGTGCCATAGGTGACGGGCCCGAAGCTTTCTTT; J: TRBJ1-1; size: -; D: -; V: TRBV25-1
CDR3: CASTRLSRDQPQHF; DNA: TGTGCCAGCACCCGCCTGTCGAGGGATCAGCCCCAGCATTTT; J: TRBJ1-5; size: many; D: -; V: TRBV6-2/TRBV6-3
CDR3: CSARRGLNYGYTF; DNA: TGCAGTGCTAGACGGGGGCTTAACTATGGCTACACCTTC; J: TRBJ1-2; size: few; D: -; V: TRBV20-1
CDR3: CASRSGTSGRNEQFF; DNA: TGTGCCAGCAGATCCGGGACTAGCGGACGCAATGAGCAGTTCTTC; J: TRBJ2-1; size: few; D: TRBD2; V: TRBV28
CDR3: CASVPWTGTSNEQFF; DNA: TGCGCCAGCGTGCCATGGACAGGGACTTCCAATGAGCAGTTCTTC; J: TRBJ2-1; size: few; D: TRBD1; V: TRBV5-1
CDR3: CASSPSTTSTDTQYF; DNA: TGTGCCAGCAGCCCCTCGACGACTAGCACAGATACGCAGTATTTT; J: TRBJ2-3; size: few; D: -; V: TRBV7-6
CDR3: CASSRGQPLNTGELFF; DNA: TGCGCCAGCAGTCGAGGACAGCCGTTAAACACCGGGGAGCTGTTTTTT; J: TRBJ2-2; size: few; D: -; V: TRBV5-1
CDR3: CASRDRVYNEQFF; DNA: TGTGCCAGCAGGGACAGGGTGTACAATGAGCAGTTCTTC; J: TRBJ2-1; size: -; D: TRBD1; V: TRBV6-2/TRBV6-3
CDR3: CASSFRRLLHF; DNA: TGTGCCAGCAGTTTCCGGCGGCTCCTCCACTTT; J: TRBJ1-6; size: many; D: -; V: TRBV28
CDR3: CASSILVPGETQYF; DNA: TGTGCCAGCAGCATCCTAGTCCCGGGGGAGACCCAGTACTTC; J: TRBJ2-5; size: many; D: -; V: TRBV5-8
CDR3: CASSSRLDNEQFF; DNA: TGTGCCAGCAGCTCCCGTCTCGACAATGAGCAGTTCTTC; J: TRBJ2-1; size: many; D: -; V: TRBV11-2
CDR3: CSARDFYNEQFF; DNA: TGCAGTGCTAGGGACTTCTACAATGAGCAGTTCTTC; J: TRBJ2-1; size: many; D: -; V: TRBV20-1